This T cell receptor beta chain appears in the sequencing data of a study of CD8+ T cells in alopecia areata. The treatment here: oral pan-JAK inhibitor, 5-10 mg twice daily. The sequencing template was cDNA reverse transcribed from extracted RNA. Here immunoSEQ multiplex PCR was the method, and the copy in TCRdb shows in-frame clones only, minus some. The table records some 180,000 clones, 40% to 55% of them present only once. Germline V gene data show CDR1 as GTSNPN and CDR2 as SVGIG (reference sequence). The CDR3 totals 16 residues. With 0 bases removed from V and 1 base from J, the gap between germline ends came to 16 bases.

The receptor's source is a human donor with alopecia areata. The sample here was CD8+ T cells sorted from blood, taken around week 52, from a patient treated with tofacitinib. The rearrangement joins TRBV30 to TRBJ2-7; perhaps TRBD2 as D (5 bases). The CDR3 spells CAWSVPEGLASYEQYF. Here the CDR3 DNA reads TGTGCCTGGAGTGTACCAGAGGGATTGGCATCCTACGAGCAGTACTTC.